This paragraph reports one T cell receptor (beta chain). Antigen: not known. Per the original data handling: Junction-only sequences without quality scores were provided by ImmunoSEQ, so filtering was different. TCRdb's copy holds only in-frame clones and misses some; the assay was immunoSEQ multiplex PCR. The V and J calls and the clone size are those of that table, but D and trimming were determined from the DNA. Seen here are almost 750,000 clones, just under 75% observed once, and the top ten hold under 2%. This specimen belongs to a study of shared clonotypes between healthy human individuals. For the study at large: Every donor yielded three CD4 naive, three CD4 memory, two CD8 naive and one CD8 memory plate.

Regarding the study as a whole: Few donors restricted represented genetic and exposure-history diversity. Large depth notwithstanding, sorted-subset sequencing proved incomplete by rarefaction.

The germline gives CDR1 SNHLY, CDR2 FYNNEI. V was shortened by 8 bases and J by 9 bases, with 8 bases between the two germline ends. The CDR3 spans 10 residues. The origin of this receptor is a woman in her thirties in good health. The chain employs TRBV2 and TRBJ2-1; D is unresolved. Sequences were obtained from memory CD4+ T cells sorted from blood. Subset meaning: CD45RA-negative fraction. The CDR3 is CASGWGEQFF. The CDR3 DNA follows: TGTGCCAGCGGGTGGGGTGAGCAGTTCTTC.